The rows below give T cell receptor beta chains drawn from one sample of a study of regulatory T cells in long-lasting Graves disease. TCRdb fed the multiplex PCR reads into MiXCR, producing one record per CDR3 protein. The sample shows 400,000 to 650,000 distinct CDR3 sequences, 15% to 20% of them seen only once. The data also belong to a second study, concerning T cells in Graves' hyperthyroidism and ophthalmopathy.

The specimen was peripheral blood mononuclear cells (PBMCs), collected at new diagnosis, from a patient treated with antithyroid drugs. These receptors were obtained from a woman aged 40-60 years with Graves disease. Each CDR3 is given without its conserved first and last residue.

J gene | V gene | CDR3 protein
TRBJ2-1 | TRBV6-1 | ASLRGGGYNEQF
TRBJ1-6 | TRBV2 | TSNDRANSPLH
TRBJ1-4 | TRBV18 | ASSPRQGEGEKLF
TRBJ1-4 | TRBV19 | ASRKVQGLLEKLF
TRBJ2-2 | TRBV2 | ASGRKFANTGELF
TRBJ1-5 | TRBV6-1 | ASSHALGGAGQPQH
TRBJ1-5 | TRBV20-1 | SADPGGSSSNQPQH
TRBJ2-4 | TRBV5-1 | ASSGGTSGGAFAKNIQY
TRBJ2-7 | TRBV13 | ASSLGRQGSSYEQY
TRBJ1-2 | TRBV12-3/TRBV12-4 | ASRPGTGVYGYT
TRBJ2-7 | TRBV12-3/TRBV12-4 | ASKFRGSSYEQY
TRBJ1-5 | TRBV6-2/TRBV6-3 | ASSYSVGTDQPQH
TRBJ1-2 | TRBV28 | ASSLGVNYGYT
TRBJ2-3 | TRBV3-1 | ASSHSADTQY
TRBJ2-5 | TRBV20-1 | SARDSQGAETQY
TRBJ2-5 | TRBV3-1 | ASSLWSKALQETQY
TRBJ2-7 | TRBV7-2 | ASSRGRTGGNEQY
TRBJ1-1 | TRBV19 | ASSIGGRGAVGTEAF
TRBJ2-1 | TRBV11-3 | ASSLTSGGQNEQF
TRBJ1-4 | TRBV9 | ASSVAGGVGEKLF
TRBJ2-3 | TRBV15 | ATSRVAGASTDTQY
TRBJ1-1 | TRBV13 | ASSLRDSYTEAF
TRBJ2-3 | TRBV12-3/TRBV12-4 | ASSTGSDREQY
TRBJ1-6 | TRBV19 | ASSITGESPLH
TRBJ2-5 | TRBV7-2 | ASSPFRGRETQY
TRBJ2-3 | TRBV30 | AWGRGLSPDTQY
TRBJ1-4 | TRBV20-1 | SVRGSNEKLF
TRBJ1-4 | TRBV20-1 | SAIAGSSNEKLF
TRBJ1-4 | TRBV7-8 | ASSALGQGNEKLF
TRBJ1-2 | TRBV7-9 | ASSFGQIYGYT
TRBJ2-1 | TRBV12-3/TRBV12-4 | ASSYNGGESSYNEQF
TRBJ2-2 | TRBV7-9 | ASSLIRASRNTGELF
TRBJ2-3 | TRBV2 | ASSGGTSGVDTQY
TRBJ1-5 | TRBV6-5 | ASSYSAGQPQH
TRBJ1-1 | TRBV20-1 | SASGGFSEAF
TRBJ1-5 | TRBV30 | AWSGGATVSNQPQH
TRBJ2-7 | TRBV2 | ASTPTGFSSYEQY
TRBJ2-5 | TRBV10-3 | AISPGGGETQY
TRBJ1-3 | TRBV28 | ASSFPFADGRSSGNTIY
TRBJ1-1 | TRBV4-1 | ASSQRITGTVYTEAF
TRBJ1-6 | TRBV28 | ASSNIQGLDSPLH
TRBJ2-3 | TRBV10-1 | ASSDPMRTDTQY
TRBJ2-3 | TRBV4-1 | ASSQILGGDGDTQY
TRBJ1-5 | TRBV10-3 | AISSDRVNQPQH